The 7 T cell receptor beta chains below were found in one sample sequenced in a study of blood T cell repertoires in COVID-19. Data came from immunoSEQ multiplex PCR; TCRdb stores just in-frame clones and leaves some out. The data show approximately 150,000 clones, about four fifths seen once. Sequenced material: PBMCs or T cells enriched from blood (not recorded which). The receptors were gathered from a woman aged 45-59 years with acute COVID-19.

In DNA form, the CDR3 reads TGTGCCATCAAGGGGTTTACAGGGTCGAACACTGAAGCTTTCTTT. Translated, it gives CAIKGFTGSNTEAFF. V usage is TRBV10-3 and J usage is TRBJ1-1, with D perhaps TRBD1 (6 bases). This CDR3 is built from 15 residues. The V end was cut by 7 bases, the J end by 1 base, with 16 bases between. Germline V gene lookup returns CDR1 ENHRY and CDR2 SYGVKD.

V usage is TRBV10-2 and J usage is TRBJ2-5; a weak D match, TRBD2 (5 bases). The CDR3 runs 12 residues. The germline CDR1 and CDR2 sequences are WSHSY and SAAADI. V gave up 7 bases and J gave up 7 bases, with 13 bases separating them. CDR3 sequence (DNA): TGCGCCAGCACCGACCCCGCGGGGACCCAGTACTTC. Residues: CASTDPAGTQYF.

CDR3 nucleotide sequence: TGCGCCAGCAGCTTGGGCCTCCGGTCCTCCACAGATACGCAGTATTTT. Amino acid sequence: CASSLGLRSSTDTQYF. The gene calls are TRBV5-1 and TRBJ2-3, with D unresolved. The CDR3 runs to 16 residues. Trimming removed 0 bases from V and 2 bases from J, with 13 bases in between. Germline CDR1 and CDR2: SGHRS and YFSETQ.

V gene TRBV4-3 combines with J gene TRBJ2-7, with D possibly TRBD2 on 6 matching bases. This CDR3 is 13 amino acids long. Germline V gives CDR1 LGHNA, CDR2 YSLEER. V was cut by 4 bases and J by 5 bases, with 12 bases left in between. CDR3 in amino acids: CASSLSSEDEQYF. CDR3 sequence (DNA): TGCGCCAGCAGCCTTTCTAGCGAAGACGAGCAGTACTTC.

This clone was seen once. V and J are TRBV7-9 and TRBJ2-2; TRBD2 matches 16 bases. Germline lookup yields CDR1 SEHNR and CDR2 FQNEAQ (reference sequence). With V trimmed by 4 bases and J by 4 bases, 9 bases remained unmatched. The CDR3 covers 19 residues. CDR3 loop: CASSSRGTSGRASTGELFF. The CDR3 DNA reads TGTGCCAGCAGCTCCCGAGGGACTAGCGGGAGGGCCAGCACCGGGGAGCTGTTTTTT.

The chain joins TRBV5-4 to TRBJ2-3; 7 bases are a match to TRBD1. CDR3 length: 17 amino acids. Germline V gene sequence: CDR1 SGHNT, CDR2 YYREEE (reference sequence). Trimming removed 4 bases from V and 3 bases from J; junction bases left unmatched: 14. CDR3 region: CASSPYSRTGVTDTQYF. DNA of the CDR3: TGTGCCAGCAGCCCATACTCCAGAACAGGGGTTACAGATACGCAGTATTTT.

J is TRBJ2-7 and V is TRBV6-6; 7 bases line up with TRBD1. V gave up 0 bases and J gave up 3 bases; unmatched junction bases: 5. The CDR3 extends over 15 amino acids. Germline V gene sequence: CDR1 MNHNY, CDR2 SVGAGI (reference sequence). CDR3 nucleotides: TGTGCCAGCAGTTACTCCGGGACAGAAAACTACGAGCAGTACTTC. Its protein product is CASSYSGTENYEQYF.